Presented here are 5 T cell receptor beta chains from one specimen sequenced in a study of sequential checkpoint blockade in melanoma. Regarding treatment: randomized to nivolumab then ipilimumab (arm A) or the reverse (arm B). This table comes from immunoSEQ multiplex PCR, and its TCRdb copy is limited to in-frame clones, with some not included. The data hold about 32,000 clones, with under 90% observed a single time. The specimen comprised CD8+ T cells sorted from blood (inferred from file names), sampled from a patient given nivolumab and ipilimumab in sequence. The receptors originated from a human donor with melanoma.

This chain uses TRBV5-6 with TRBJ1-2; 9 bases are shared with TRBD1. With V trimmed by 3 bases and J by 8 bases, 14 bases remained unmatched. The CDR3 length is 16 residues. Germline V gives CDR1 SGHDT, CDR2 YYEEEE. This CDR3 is CASSYEPTGGEGGYTF. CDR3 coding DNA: TGTGCCAGCAGCTATGAACCGACAGGGGGTGAGGGAGGCTACACCTTC.

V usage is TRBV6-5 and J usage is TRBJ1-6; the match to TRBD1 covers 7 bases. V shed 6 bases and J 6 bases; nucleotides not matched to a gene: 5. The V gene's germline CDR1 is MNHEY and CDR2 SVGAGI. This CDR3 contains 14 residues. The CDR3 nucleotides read TGTGCCAGCAGACGACAGGGCGGTAATTCACCCCTCCACTTT. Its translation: CASRRQGGNSPLHF.

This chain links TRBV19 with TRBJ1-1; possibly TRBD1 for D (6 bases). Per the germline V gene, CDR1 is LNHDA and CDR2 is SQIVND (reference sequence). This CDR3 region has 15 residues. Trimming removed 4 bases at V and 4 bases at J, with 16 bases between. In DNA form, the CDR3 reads TGTGCCAGTAGTACTTGGACAGAACCATTCACTGAAGCTTTCTTT. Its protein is CASSTWTEPFTEAFF.

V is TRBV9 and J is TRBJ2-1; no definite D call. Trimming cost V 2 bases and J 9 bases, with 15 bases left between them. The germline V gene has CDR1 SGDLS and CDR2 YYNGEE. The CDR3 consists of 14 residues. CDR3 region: CASSVLPEAGEQFF. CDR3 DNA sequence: TGTGCCAGCAGCGTTTTACCCGAAGCAGGTGAGCAGTTCTTC. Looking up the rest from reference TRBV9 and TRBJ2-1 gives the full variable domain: DSGVTQTPKHLITATGQRVTLRCSPRSGDLSVYWYQQSLDQGLQFLIQYYNGEERAKGNILERFSAQQFPDLHSELNLSSLELGDSALYFCASSVLPEAGEQFFGPGTRLTVL.

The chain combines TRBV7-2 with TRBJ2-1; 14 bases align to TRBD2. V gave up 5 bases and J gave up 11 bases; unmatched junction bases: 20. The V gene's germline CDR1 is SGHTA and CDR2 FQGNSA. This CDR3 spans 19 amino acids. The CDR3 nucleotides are TGTGCCAGCAGCCCGCGACTAGCGGGGGGGCCCGGGGGGTTTAGGAAGCAGTTCTTC. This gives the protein CASSPRLAGGPGGFRKQFF.